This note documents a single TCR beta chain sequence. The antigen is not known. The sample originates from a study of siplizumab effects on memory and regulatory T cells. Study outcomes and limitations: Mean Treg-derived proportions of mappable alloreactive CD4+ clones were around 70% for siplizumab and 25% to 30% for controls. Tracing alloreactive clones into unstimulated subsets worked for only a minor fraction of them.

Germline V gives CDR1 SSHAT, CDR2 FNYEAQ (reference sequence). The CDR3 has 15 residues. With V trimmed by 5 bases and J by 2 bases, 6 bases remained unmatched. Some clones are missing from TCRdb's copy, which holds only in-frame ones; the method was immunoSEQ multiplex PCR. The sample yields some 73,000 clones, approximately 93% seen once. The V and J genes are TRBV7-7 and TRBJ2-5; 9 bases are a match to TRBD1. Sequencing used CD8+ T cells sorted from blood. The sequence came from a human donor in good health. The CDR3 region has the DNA TGTGCCAGCAGCGTAAGGACAGGGGAGCAAGAGACCCAGTACTTC. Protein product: CASSVRTGEQETQYF.